This paragraph covers one T cell receptor beta chain sequence. Its antigen remains unidentified. The sample comes from a study of OX40 agonist ivuxolimab in advanced cancers. General study points: The study observed clonal expansion of CD4+ and CD8+ blood T cells by week 6 at 0.1 to 3.0 mg/kg.

This CDR3 has 13 amino acids. The V and J ends lost 4 bases and 4 bases, in that order; junction bases with no gene match: 1. Looked up from germline, CDR1 is SGHDT and CDR2 is YYEEEE. Samples were taken at baseline and on day 1 of cycles 4 and 7. Only in-frame clones appear in the TCRdb table, and some are missing; sequencing was by immunoSEQ multiplex PCR. The sample has about 57,000 clones, over 75% seen once. The source is an adult with an advanced solid tumor such as melanoma, head and neck, liver or kidney cancer. This chain links TRBV5-6 with TRBJ1-2; 10 bases are a match to TRBD1. The sample here was CD4+ or CD8+ T cells sorted from blood, taken in a trial of the OX40 agonist ivuxolimab. CDR3 DNA: TGTGCCAGCAGCAGGGACAGGGGCTATGGCTACACCTTC. Its protein product is CASSRDRGYGYTF.